This TCR beta chain was recovered during a study of blood T cell repertoires in COVID-19. Study-level information: The United States, Italy and Spain were the sources of the acute and convalescent COVID-19 samples.

The method was immunoSEQ multiplex PCR; TCRdb's version includes in-frame clones alone and lacks a portion of them. The sample consists of approximately 180,000 clones, 70% to 85% of them appearing once. The V end lost 0 bases, the J end lost 5 bases, and 8 bases lay between the germline ends. Germline values: CDR1 SGDLS, CDR2 YYNGEE. This CDR3 has 14 residues. The sequence was collected from a woman in her sixties or seventies with acute COVID-19. The V and J genes are TRBV9 and TRBJ2-2; D is unclear. The sequencing sample was made of PBMCs or T cells enriched from blood (not recorded which). CDR3 sequence reads: CASSVARVTGELFF. CDR3 coding DNA: TGTGCCAGCAGCGTAGCTCGTGTAACCGGGGAGCTGTTTTTT.